This T cell receptor beta chain is drawn from a study of human T cells and chemical hapten exposure. On the study more broadly: Weekly diphenylcyclopropenone doses were given to patients' scalps across the roughly 25-week study. On the upper back, patch tests were applied with 0.01% DPC and read at 6 days. Recorded diagnoses among the mostly female patients were alopecia areata, totalis or universalis.

This clonotype occurred a few times. V was trimmed by 6 bases and J by 0 bases, leaving 15 bases between them. CDR1 and CDR2 (germline): MDHEN, SYDVKM. This CDR3 is built from 16 residues. Noted time point: patch test 1, 2 weeks after DPC sensitization. Treatment in this sample: therapeutic diphenylcyclopropenone sensitization with weekly scalp DPC. TCRdb analysed the RACE reads with MiXCR anew, one entry per CDR3 protein. The sample carries around 110,000 distinct CDR3 sequences, around 10% recorded once. The material was whole blood, obtained in connection with sensitization to the hapten diphenylcyclopropenone (DPC). V is TRBV28 and J is TRBJ1-5; D gene uncertain. The clonotype comes from a woman aged 45-65 years with alopecia areata. Some clones in this sample may be carry-over from other donors' samples. In DNA form, the CDR3 reads TGTGCCAGCAGCCTCCGGGCCCTGTATAGCAATCAGCCCCAGCATTTT. It specifies CASSLRALYSNQPQHF.